The source of this T cell receptor (beta chain) is a study of OX40 agonist ivuxolimab in advanced cancers. The data were produced by immunoSEQ multiplex PCR, yet TCRdb's version contains in-frame clones alone and is incomplete. Of 45,000 to 55,000 clones in the sample, around 86% were seen once. Only one count was recorded for this clone. The germline gives CDR1 LNHNV, CDR2 YYDKDF (reference sequence). The CDR3 runs 17 residues. Losses at the gene ends were 1 base for V and 9 bases for J; bases not matched to a gene: 17. This sequence was found in an adult with an advanced solid tumor such as melanoma, head and neck, liver or kidney cancer. The chain is built from TRBV15 and TRBJ2-7; 8 nucleotides line up with TRBD1. Sample: CD4+ or CD8+ T cells sorted from blood, taken in a trial of the OX40 agonist ivuxolimab. The CDR3 DNA reads TGTGCCACCAGCAGAGCCCCAACCGGGACAGGTGGGCTCGGGCAGTACTTC. It translates to CATSRAPTGTGGLGQYF.